The entry below gives a single T cell receptor (beta chain) sequence along with its context. Its antigen is not identified. The entry originates in a study of spatial heterogeneity in lung cancer. Study-level background: Every unique TCR and UMI combination, on average, appeared more than ten times in raw reads.

Trimming removed 3 bases from V and 5 bases from J, with 10 bases in between. The CDR3 spans 13 residues. The germline gives CDR1 ENHRY, CDR2 SYGVKD. Specified time point: sample taken at primary tumor resection. Extraction of whole RNA from tumor, nontumor lung or frozen PBMC preceded unsorted sequencing. The cohort: around 79 early-stage, untreated non-small cell lung cancer patients. Points from the study as a whole: More often at tumor resection than at routine follow-up, ubiquitous expanded tumor TCRs were detected in the blood.

On each TCR cDNA molecule, a unique molecular identifier was present. MiXCR was run by TCRdb on the 5' RACE reads, yielding one entry per CDR3 protein. The sample includes about 92,000 distinct CDR3 sequences, approximately 12% of them seen just once. The sample here was PBMCs, taken at surgery. This receptor was taken from a male donor with early-stage non-small cell lung cancer. The chain links TRBV10-3 to TRBJ2-5, with D possibly being TRBD1 (6 bases). CDR3 residues: CAISDGGRETQYF. In nucleotides, the CDR3 is TGTGCCATCAGTGATGGGGGCAGGGAGACCCAGTACTTC.